These 30 T cell receptor beta chains share one sample of origin, sequenced in a study of T-cell memory formation after mild COVID-19. TCRdb re-derived calls from the 5' RACE reads in MiXCR, one entry per CDR3 protein. The top ten hold about 8.2% of the sample, which has fewer than 650,000 distinct CDR3 sequences, roughly a fifth seen once. Specimen: PBMCs or a T cell subset sorted from them (not recorded which). The receptors derive from an adult woman who had mild COVID-19 (a few samples of this study predate the infection). Cell type and time point are not known.

The table lists this clonotype with many counts. This chain uses TRBV29-1 with TRBJ2-1; D unclear. Per the germline V gene, CDR1 is SQVTM and CDR2 is ANQGSEA. Trimming removed 4 bases from V and 4 bases from J, with 5 bases in between. The CDR3 is 11 residues long. CDR3 DNA sequence: TGCAGCGTTGTGGGGTACAATGAGCAGTTCTTC. Its translation: CSVVGYNEQFF.

This chain connects TRBV20-1 to TRBJ2-5, with TRBD2 matching over 9 bases. This CDR3 spans 14 amino acids. The J segment lost 2 bases and the V segment lost 5 bases, leaving 6 bases of the junction unmatched. Germline CDR1 DFQATT, CDR2 SNEGSKA (reference sequence). This chain's CDR3 is CSAPLAGPQETQYF. The CDR3 nucleotides are TGCAGTGCTCCGCTAGCGGGACCTCAAGAGACCCAGTACTTC.

Only a few counts were recorded for this clonotype. The CDR3 DNA is TGTGCCAGCAGCTTCGCAGGGGGCACCTACAGCAGCAATCAGCCCCAGCATTTT. Its translation: CASSFAGGTYSSNQPQHF. V usage is TRBV7-2 and J usage is TRBJ1-5; 8 bases map to TRBD1. Germline-derived CDR1 and CDR2 are SGHTA and FQGNSA. This CDR3 region has 18 residues. After removal of 3 bases from V and 1 base from J, the junction contained 11 bases not matched to a gene.

This chain uses TRBV4-3 with TRBJ1-4, with 7 bases fitting TRBD1. V lost 5 bases to trimming and J lost 4 bases; unmatched junction nucleotides: 4. CDR3 length: 14 amino acids. Germline CDR1 and CDR2: LGHNA and YSLEER. CDR3 sequence reads: CASSGGQFNEKLFF. The CDR3 nucleotides are TGCGCCAGCAGCGGGGGACAGTTTAATGAAAAACTGTTTTTT.

The chain has TRBV5-4 and TRBJ2-5, with D perhaps matching TRBD1 (6 bases). V was clipped by 2 bases and J by 4 bases, with 15 bases between them. There are 15 residues in the CDR3. Per the germline V gene, CDR1 is SGHNT and CDR2 is YYREEE (reference sequence). Here the CDR3 DNA reads TGTGCCAGCAGCTTTGGAAGACAGGTTGGAGAGACCCAGTACTTC. Protein sequence: CASSFGRQVGETQYF.

This clonotype appeared a few times. The CDR3 coding sequence is TGTGCCAGCAGTGTTATTAGAGCCCCCAACACCGGGGAGCTGTTTTTT. Amino acids: CASSVIRAPNTGELFF. The V gene is TRBV2, the J gene TRBJ2-2; D unclear. Trimming left V 4 bases short and J 2 bases short, with 14 bases between. CDR3 size: 16 residues. Germline assignment: CDR1 SNHLY and CDR2 FYNNEI.

In this sample, this clonotype turned up a few times. V and J are TRBV29-1 and TRBJ2-1, with TRBD2 matching 7 bases. CDR1 is SQVTM and CDR2 is ANQGSEA in the germline V gene. V was pared by 7 bases and J by 11 bases, with 5 bases of the junction left unmatched. This CDR3 is 10 amino acids long. CDR3 region: CSASGDQQFF. CDR3 in DNA: TGCAGCGCAAGCGGGGATCAGCAGTTCTTC.

This clonotype was seen only a few times. The V gene is TRBV7-2, the J gene TRBJ1-2; D remains unclear. The germline V gene encodes CDR1 SGHTA and CDR2 FQGNSA. The CDR3 is 13 amino acids. Trimming took 1 base from V and 5 from J, leaving 8 bases between them. CDR3 nucleotide sequence: TGTGCCAGCAGCTTAGACCCGCTATATGGCTACACCTTC. It specifies CASSLDPLYGYTF.

The genes are TRBV13 and TRBJ2-7; D call uncertain. The germline V and J ends were trimmed by 9 bases and 3 bases, with 15 bases remaining between them. The germline V gene has CDR1 PRHDT and CDR2 FYEKMQ (reference sequence). CDR3 length equals 13 residues. The CDR3 loop reads CASGNADIYEQYF. The CDR3 DNA follows: TGTGCCAGTGGGAACGCAGATATCTACGAGCAGTACTTC.

This clonotype occurred a few times. The V gene is TRBV4-3, the J gene TRBJ2-7; 12 bases are shared with TRBD2. The CDR3 has 15 residues. J lost 5 bases, V lost 4 bases, and 6 bases had no gene match. The germline CDR1 and CDR2 sequences are LGHNA and YSLEER. The CDR3: CASSPSRTSGNEQYF. The DNA of the CDR3 is TGCGCCAGCAGCCCGTCCCGGACTAGCGGGAACGAGCAGTACTTC.

The CDR3: CASSLVELVDEQYF. The DNA of the CDR3 is TGTGCCAGCAGCTTAGTGGAACTAGTTGACGAGCAGTACTTC. The chain has TRBV7-9 and TRBJ2-7, with a possible D match to TRBD2 (5 bases). V was trimmed by 1 base and J by 5 bases, leaving 12 bases between them. Per germline, CDR1 SEHNR and CDR2 FQNEAQ (reference sequence). CDR3 length equals 14 residues.

The sample holds a few counts of this clonotype. The V call is TRBV7-2, the J call TRBJ1-3; 7 positions match TRBD1. The V gene's germline CDR1 is SGHTA and CDR2 FQGNSA. The CDR3 totals 16 residues. V lost 5 bases and J lost 3; bases outside the gene matches: 10. The CDR3 region is CASSPPGGGGGNTIYF. The CDR3 coding sequence is TGTGCCAGCAGCCCACCGGGAGGGGGCGGTGGAAACACCATATATTTT.

This sequence joins TRBV10-3 and TRBJ2-3; the D is unclear. The V end lost 3 bases, the J end lost 9 bases, and 10 bases lay between the germline ends. From germline, CDR1 is ENHRY and CDR2 SYGVKD. This CDR3 has 12 residues. The CDR3: CAISDRFATQYF. Written as DNA, the CDR3 is TGTGCCATCAGTGACAGGTTTGCGACGCAGTATTTT.

This clonotype has just a few counts. The rearrangement uses TRBV29-1 and TRBJ2-1, with a tentative D call TRBD2 (5 bases). This CDR3 is built from 14 residues. Trimming stripped 4 bases from V and 3 bases from J, with 13 bases between. Per the germline V gene, CDR1 is SQVTM and CDR2 is ANQGSEA. The CDR3 DNA follows: TGCAGCGTTGCTAGGGAGACAATCTACAATGAGCAGTTCTTC. Residues: CSVARETIYNEQFF.

Of note for this clonotype: This sequence may be a read error, since a much larger clone differs from it by one base. The CDR3 here is CASSLTNQETQYF. In DNA form, the CDR3 reads TGTGCCAGCAGCTTAACGAACCAAGAGACCCAGTACTTC. The chain joins TRBV7-3 to TRBJ2-5; D remains unclear. This CDR3 comprises 13 residues. The germline V and J ends were trimmed by 0 bases and 0 bases, with 2 bases remaining between them. From germline, CDR1 is SGHTA and CDR2 FQGTGA. Full variable domain (missing parts from reference TRBV7-3 and TRBJ2-5): GAGVSQTPSNKVTEKGKYVELRCDPISGHTALYWYRQSLGQGPEFLIYFQGTGAADDSGLPNDRFFAVRPEGSVSTLKIQRTERGDSAVYLCASSLTNQETQYFGPGTRLLVL.

This clonotype turned up a few times. The V gene is TRBV7-9, the J gene TRBJ1-1; D not resolved. CDR1 SEHNR and CDR2 FQNEAQ come from the germline V gene (reference sequence). The CDR3 totals 11 residues. V was trimmed by 3 bases and J by 7 bases, leaving 6 bases between them. CDR3 region: CASSLHDEAFF. CDR3 in DNA: TGTGCCAGCAGCTTGCATGATGAAGCTTTCTTT.

This clonotype was found a few times. J is TRBJ2-1 and V is TRBV11-2; D uncertain. Between the trimmed V and J ends, which lost 1 base and 4 bases, there was a span of 11 bases. The CDR3 extends over 15 amino acids. Germline values: CDR1 SGHAT, CDR2 FQNNGV. This chain's CDR3 is CASSLARYSYNEQFF. The CDR3 DNA sequence: TGTGCCAGCAGCTTAGCGCGCTACTCATACAATGAGCAGTTCTTC.

This rearrangement joins TRBV10-3 to TRBJ2-1; no clear D. Trimming removed 3 bases at V and 8 bases at J, with 5 bases between. CDR3 length: 11 residues. Looked up from germline, CDR1 is ENHRY and CDR2 is SYGVKD. This CDR3 is CAISDLDEQFF. The CDR3 coding sequence is TGTGCCATCAGTGATCTGGATGAGCAGTTCTTC.

This clonotype has a handful of counts. The V gene is TRBV5-1, the J gene TRBJ2-7, with 9 bases aligning to TRBD2. The germline V gene encodes CDR1 SGHRS and CDR2 YFSETQ. V lost 4 bases, J lost 4 bases, and 12 bases stayed unmatched. This CDR3 region has 16 residues. The CDR3 here is CASSAKGSGGLYEQYF. The CDR3 coding sequence is TGCGCCAGCAGCGCTAAAGGGAGCGGGGGGTTATACGAGCAGTACTTC.

Here the CDR3 reads CASSFVSGGFETQYF. Written as DNA, the CDR3 is TGTGCCAGCAGTTTCGTGTCAGGGGGCTTTGAGACCCAGTACTTC. This chain links TRBV12-3 or TRBV12-4 with TRBJ2-5; 8 bases are a match to TRBD1. The CDR3 spans 15 residues. V was clipped by 3 bases and J by 5 bases; unmatched bases: 8.

The V and J genes are TRBV29-1 and TRBJ2-5; D might be TRBD2 (5 bases). Germline CDR1 reads SQVTM; CDR2 reads ANQGSEA. There are 12 residues in the CDR3. Trimming shortened V by 4 bases and J by 2 bases, and 8 bases separated the two germline ends. The CDR3 here is CSVVALQETQYF. Here the CDR3 DNA reads TGCAGCGTTGTAGCGCTACAAGAGACCCAGTACTTC.

This rearrangement joins TRBV9 to TRBJ2-7; D unclear. This CDR3 has 13 amino acids. V was trimmed by 0 bases and J by 2 bases, leaving 6 bases between them. Germline loops: CDR1 SGDLS, CDR2 YYNGEE. The DNA of the CDR3 is TGTGCCAGCAGCGTAGACACAGCCTACGAGCAGTACTTC. It yields the protein CASSVDTAYEQYF.

Only a few counts were recorded for this clonotype. The V and J genes are TRBV7-9 and TRBJ1-1; D not certain. Looked up from germline, CDR1 is SEHNR and CDR2 is FQNEAQ (reference sequence). This CDR3 has 13 amino acids. Trimming left V 5 bases short and J 4 bases short, with 11 bases between. In DNA form, the CDR3 reads TGTGCCAGCAGCCCTAAAGGGAGCACTGAAGCTTTCTTT. The encoded protein is CASSPKGSTEAFF.

The chain links TRBV12-3 or TRBV12-4 to TRBJ2-3; D not resolved. V lost 5 bases and J lost 4, with 16 bases in between. The CDR3 contains 15 residues. As DNA, the CDR3 is TGTGCCAGCAGTCTCCTCGGTGTAGCCGCAGATACGCAGTATTTT. Translating gives CASSLLGVAADTQYF.

This clonotype was observed many times. The chain combines TRBV7-3 with TRBJ2-3; 11 nucleotides match TRBD2. The CDR3 has 17 amino acids. The ends lost 5 bases at V and 4 bases at J; junction bases unmatched: 11. Germline assignment: CDR1 SGHTA and CDR2 FQGTGA. CDR3 DNA: TGTGCCAGCAGCGTGGGACTAGCGGTCCCTTCCGCAGATACGCAGTATTTT. It codes for CASSVGLAVPSADTQYF. Drawing the rest from reference TRBV7-3 and TRBJ2-3, the complete variable domain is GAGVSQTPSNKVTEKGKYVELRCDPISGHTALYWYRQSLGQGPEFLIYFQGTGAADDSGLPNDRFFAVRPEGSVSTLKIQRTERGDSAVYLCASSVGLAVPSADTQYFGPGTRLTVL.

J is TRBJ2-5 and V is TRBV13; 7 bases line up with TRBD1. The J segment lost 3 bases and the V segment lost 6 bases, leaving 4 bases of the junction unmatched. Germline-derived CDR1 and CDR2 are PRHDT and FYEKMQ (reference sequence). There are 13 residues in the CDR3. CDR3 residues: CASSSDREETQYF. Written as DNA, the CDR3 is TGTGCCAGCAGTTCCGACAGGGAAGAGACCCAGTACTTC.

The genes are TRBV20-1 and TRBJ1-2; D is possibly TRBD1 (5 bases). CDR1 DFQATT and CDR2 SNEGSKA come from the germline V gene (reference sequence). The CDR3 extends over 13 amino acids. Trimming removed 5 bases from V and 6 bases from J, with 16 bases in between. The CDR3, as DNA: TGCAGTGCTTGGCTTATTGGGGACGATGGCTACACCTTC. It is translated as CSAWLIGDDGYTF.

This clonotype was seen only a few times. This chain joins TRBV5-4 and TRBJ1-1; the D gene is possibly TRBD1 (6 bases). From germline, CDR1 is SGHNT and CDR2 YYREEE (reference sequence). The CDR3 loop spans 12 amino acids. V lost 3 bases and J 8 bases, leaving 11 bases between the germline ends. The CDR3 region is CASSSGTPEAFF. The DNA for the CDR3 is TGTGCCAGCAGCTCGGGGACACCCGAAGCTTTCTTT.

The chain combines TRBV7-2 with TRBJ2-1; 15 bases fit TRBD2. Trimming removed 3 bases from V and 7 bases from J; junction bases left unmatched: 4. Germline V gives CDR1 SGHTA, CDR2 FQGNSA. The CDR3 sequence is 16 residues long. CDR3 coding DNA: TGTGCCAGCAGCTTTCGTGGACTAGCGGGAGGGAATGAGCAGTTCTTC. It yields the protein CASSFRGLAGGNEQFF.

This chain connects TRBV9 to TRBJ2-3; TRBD2 matches 14 bases. The CDR3 is made up of 18 amino acids. The germline V gene encodes CDR1 SGDLS and CDR2 YYNGEE. Trimming at V came to 5 bases and at J to 2 bases, leaving 10 bases not matched to a gene. DNA for the CDR3: TGTGCCAGCAGTGAGCCCGAGGGACTAGCGGGGGTCACAGATACGCAGTATTTT. It specifies CASSEPEGLAGVTDTQYF.